A single sample gave rise to the 5 T cell receptor beta chains below, sequenced in a study of cytomegalovirus exposure and HLA in healthy donors. 60 Vbeta and 13 Jbeta primers were used in PCR. This table comes from immunoSEQ multiplex PCR, and its TCRdb copy is limited to in-frame clones, with some not included. The sample yields around 210,000 clones, around 80% seen once. Sequenced sample: PBMCs. The receptors were sampled from a boy aged 5-17 years in good health and CMV-seronegative.

The rearrangement joins TRBV19 to TRBJ1-1; D unclear. This CDR3 has 15 residues. In germline, CDR1 is LNHDA, CDR2 SQIVND (reference sequence). Trimming took 1 base from V and 3 from J, leaving 12 bases between them. The CDR3, as DNA: TGTGCCAGTAGTATAGGTTCCTTTCCCTACACTGAAGCTTTCTTT. Its translation is CASSIGSFPYTEAFF.

The chain has TRBV27 and TRBJ1-4; tentative D call: TRBD1 (5 bases). Between the trimmed V and J ends, which lost 7 bases and 4 bases, there was a span of 22 bases. CDR1 is MNHEY and CDR2 is SMNVEV in the germline V gene (reference sequence). The CDR3 contains 17 residues. DNA of the CDR3: TGTGCCAGCACTCCCCGGGGGAGGCTGCTGATTAATGAAAAACTGTTTTTT. Translating gives CASTPRGRLLINEKLFF. Full variable domain (rest looked up from reference TRBV27 and TRBJ1-4): EAQVTQNPRYLITVTGKKLTVTCSQNMNHEYMSWYRQDPGLGLRQIYYSMNVEVTDKGDVPEGYKVSRKEKRNFPLILESPSPNQTSLYFCASTPRGRLLINEKLFFGSGTQLSVL.

This sequence joins TRBV11-3 and TRBJ1-2, with 7 bases aligning to TRBD1. The CDR3 runs to 15 residues. Germline CDR1 SGHNT, CDR2 YENEEA. With 4 bases clipped from V and 2 bases from J, the junction kept 7 bases outside the gene matches. As DNA, the CDR3 is TGTGCCAGCAGCTCTCCGTTGACAGGGAACTATGGCTACACCTTC. Amino acids: CASSSPLTGNYGYTF.

The chain links TRBV7-6 to TRBJ2-3; unclear D gene. Trimming removed 5 bases at V and 4 bases at J, with 16 bases between. Germline CDR1 is SGHVS and CDR2 is FNYEAQ. CDR3 length equals 15 residues. Here the CDR3 DNA reads TGTGCCAGCAGCCCTAGGATTAAGGTAGCAGATACGCAGTATTTT. It translates to CASSPRIKVADTQYF.

The gene calls are TRBV4-2 and TRBJ2-7, with D maybe TRBD1 (5 bases). The V end lost 4 bases, the J end lost 2 bases, and 9 bases lay between the germline ends. The germline V gene encodes CDR1 LGHNA and CDR2 YNFKEQ. The CDR3 extends over 13 amino acids. Here the CDR3 reads CASSPPGTYEQYF. DNA of the CDR3: TGTGCCAGCAGCCCCCCAGGGACCTACGAGCAGTACTTC.